The clone carrying this TCR beta chain was observed at least ten times. Its antigen is not identified. The data stem from a study of early T cells in non-severe SARS-CoV-2 infection. Study details: Sequenced material consisted of bulk RNA (from unsorted whole blood), and chains were unpaired. General observations from the study: VDJdb matching, biased toward anti-spike CD8 responses, missed private and CD4 specificities.

This CDR3 is 14 amino acids long. The germline CDR1 and CDR2 sequences are SNHLY and FYNNEI. The V end was cut by 4 bases, the J end by 5 bases, with 11 bases between. Individual cDNA molecules received unique molecular identifiers. Each CDR3 protein gets one entry after TCRdb re-called the 5' RACE reads with MiXCR. The sample yields 60,000 to 75,000 distinct CDR3 sequences, approximately 4.6% seen once. This TCR was sampled from an adult who was a healthcare worker with PCR-confirmed SARS-CoV-2 infection or an uninfected control (not recorded which). The donor label of this sample is uncertain. Here the sequenced sample was whole blood, taken at baseline. This chain connects TRBV2 to TRBJ2-2, with D perhaps TRBD2 (6 bases). CDR3 sequence reads: CASSGRAGTGELFF. CDR3 nucleotide sequence: TGTGCCAGCAGTGGCCGGGCGGGAACCGGGGAGCTGTTTTTT.